The 21 T cell receptor beta chains presented below share a single source sample, sequenced in a study of preoperative IRX-2 immunotherapy in early breast cancer. Profiling relied on immunoSEQ multiplex PCR, and the TCRdb table lists in-frame clones only, not all of them. This repertoire shows some 32,000 clones, around four fifths found once; its top ten account for 2.5%. The treatment here: preoperative locoregional IRX-2 cytokine immunotherapy. Sequenced here: lymph node tissue, sampled from a patient treated with IRX-2 immunotherapy. The receptor set was obtained from a human donor with breast cancer.

This chain joins TRBV29-1 and TRBJ2-7, with D unclear. Germline CDR1 is SQVTM and CDR2 is ANQGSEA. The CDR3 runs to 12 residues. The V end lost 4 bases, the J end lost 4 bases, and 11 bases lay between the germline ends. CDR3 loop: CSVVGSAYEQYF. DNA of the CDR3: TGCAGCGTTGTTGGGTCCGCTTACGAGCAGTACTTC.

The chain uses TRBV28 and TRBJ1-4; a possible D gene is TRBD1 (5 bases). The CDR3 length is 14 residues. V was trimmed by 6 bases and J by 5 bases, leaving 13 bases between them. Germline V gene sequence: CDR1 MDHEN, CDR2 SYDVKM. CDR3 DNA: TGTGCCAGCAGGTACGGGGGAAGAAATGAAAAACTGTTTTTT. Its protein is CASRYGGRNEKLFF. The full variable domain, its missing parts supplied by reference TRBV28 and TRBJ1-4, is DVKVTQSSRYLVKRTGEKVFLECVQDMDHENMFWYRQDPGLGLRLIYFSYDVKMKEKGDIPEGYSVSREKKERFSLILESASTNQTSMYLCASRYGGRNEKLFFGSGTQLSVL.

The chain joins TRBV19 to TRBJ1-2; the D gene is possibly TRBD1 (6 bases). Germline V CDR1 and CDR2: LNHDA, SQIVND (reference sequence). The CDR3 has 14 residues. Deletions cut 5 bases from V and 4 bases from J, with 14 bases between. CDR3 in DNA: TGTGCCAGTAGTCGGACAGAGGTATCCTATGGCTACACCTTC. Translated: CASSRTEVSYGYTF. Filled out from reference TRBV19 and TRBJ1-2, the complete variable domain reads DGGITQSPKYLFRKEGQNVTLSCEQNLNHDAMYWYRQDPGQGLRLIYYSQIVNDFQKGDIAEGYSVSREKKESFPLTVTSAQKNPTAFYLCASSRTEVSYGYTFGSGTRLTVV.

The chain is built from TRBV6-8 and TRBJ2-3; 7 nucleotides match TRBD2. This CDR3 spans 15 amino acids. Germline V gene sequence: CDR1 MNHGY, CDR2 SAAAGT. Trimming at V came to 6 bases and at J to 6 bases, leaving 12 bases not matched to a gene. The CDR3 spells CASSAAWEGADTQYF. The CDR3 region has the DNA TGTGCCAGCAGCGCGGCTTGGGAGGGTGCTGATACGCAGTATTTT.

Only one count was recorded for this clone. The chain links TRBV28 to TRBJ2-5, with D possibly being TRBD2 (5 bases). Trimming took 6 bases from V and 5 from J, leaving 16 bases between them. This CDR3 contains 14 residues. The germline V gene has CDR1 MDHEN and CDR2 SYDVKM. CDR3 bases: TGTGCCAGCAGGAACATCGGGGTTGTGGAGACCCAGTACTTC. It yields the protein CASRNIGVVETQYF.

The chain joins TRBV4-1 to TRBJ2-7; D is perhaps TRBD1 or TRBD2 (6 bases each). This CDR3 is built from 14 residues. V was pared by 3 bases and J by 4 bases, with 13 bases between. Germline V gene data show CDR1 as MGHRA and CDR2 as YSYEKL. CDR3: CASSQGGGQYEQYF. CDR3 bases: TGCGCCAGCAGCCAGGGGGGCGGACAGTACGAGCAGTACTTC.

This chain links TRBV5-1 with TRBJ2-2, with 8 bases identical to TRBD2. The CDR3 has 16 amino acids. The V segment lost 3 bases and the J segment 4 bases; nucleotides outside the gene matches: 8. CDR1 and CDR2 (germline): SGHRS, YFSETQ. The DNA of the CDR3 is TGCGCCAGCAGCTCCCTCACTAGCGGAGTCACCGGGGAGCTGTTTTTT. It encodes CASSSLTSGVTGELFF.

The chain links TRBV15 to TRBJ2-7; 8 bases align to TRBD2. This CDR3 contains 15 residues. J lost 3 bases, V lost 2 bases, and 6 bases had no gene match. From germline, CDR1 is LNHNV and CDR2 YYDKDF (reference sequence). CDR3 amino acids: CATSRFPGGIYEQYF. Written as DNA, the CDR3 is TGTGCCACCAGCAGATTCCCGGGGGGGATCTACGAGCAGTACTTC.

The V and J genes are TRBV12-5 and TRBJ2-2; the D gene could be TRBD1 or TRBD2 (5 bases each). The CDR3 is 15 residues long. The germline V gene has CDR1 LGHNT and CDR2 FRNRAP. The CDR3 here is CASIWGDSYTGELFF. Here the CDR3 DNA reads TGTGCCAGCATCTGGGGAGACAGTTACACCGGGGAGCTGTTTTTT.

This chain links TRBV4-1 with TRBJ2-2, with D perhaps TRBD2 (6 bases). The CDR3 extends over 14 amino acids. CDR1 MGHRA and CDR2 YSYEKL come from the germline V gene. V was shortened by 5 bases and J by 6 bases, with 13 bases between the two germline ends. The CDR3, as DNA: TGCGCCAGCAGCGAACGGACTACCCCCGGGGAGCTGTTTTTT. This sequence encodes CASSERTTPGELFF.

The rearrangement joins TRBV11-3 to TRBJ2-1; no firm D call. In germline, CDR1 is SGHNT, CDR2 YENEEA. CDR3 length equals 16 residues. The V and J ends lost 3 bases and 0 bases respectively, with 12 bases between them. The CDR3 coding sequence is TGTGCCAGCAGCTTTTGGCGGTCTTCCTCCTACAATGAGCAGTTCTTC. Its protein is CASSFWRSSSYNEQFF.

This clone is a singleton in its sample. Here the CDR3 reads CASSRPRGASTEAFF. Written as DNA, the CDR3 is TGTGCCAGCAGCCGTCCCCGGGGGGCGAGCACTGAAGCTTTCTTT. The rearrangement joins TRBV11-3 to TRBJ1-1; possible D gene TRBD1, 6 bases. The CDR3 totals 15 residues. Germline values: CDR1 SGHNT, CDR2 YENEEA. Trimming took 5 bases from V and 4 from J, leaving 17 bases between them.

The V and J genes are TRBV15 and TRBJ1-2, with 10 bases identical to TRBD1. Germline trimming cut 3 bases from V and 7 bases from J; bases unmatched to any gene: 5. The germline V gene has CDR1 LNHNV and CDR2 YYDKDF (reference sequence). This CDR3 spans 14 amino acids. The DNA of the CDR3 is TGTGCCACCAGCAGTGGACAGGGGGAAGGTGGCTACACCTTC. Protein sequence: CATSSGQGEGGYTF.

This clone appeared a single time. V and J are TRBV18 and TRBJ1-3; possible D gene TRBD1, 6 bases. Trimming took off 4 bases at V and 0 bases at J, with 16 bases between the two ends. This CDR3 contains 17 residues. Germline V gene sequence: CDR1 KGHSH, CDR2 LQKENI. CDR3 sequence (DNA): TGTGCCAGCTCACGGTCGGCAGGGGATTACTCTGGAAACACCATATATTTT. Residues: CASSRSAGDYSGNTIYF.

This clone has more than one count but fewer than ten. This chain joins TRBV19 and TRBJ2-1; no reliable D call. CDR1 LNHDA and CDR2 SQIVND come from the germline V gene (reference sequence). Trimming took off 1 base at V and 5 bases at J, with 9 bases between the two ends. This CDR3 is built from 14 residues. CDR3 nucleotides: TGTGCCAGTAGTATAGGTCAGGCCCACAATGAGCAGTTCTTC. It yields the protein CASSIGQAHNEQFF.

The V and J genes are TRBV6-7 and TRBJ2-7; 13 bases are a match to TRBD2. TRBV6-7 is placed among ORFs of uncertain function. V trimming: 5 bases; J trimming: 6 bases; junction bases outside the gene matches: 7. The CDR3 consists of 15 residues. As DNA, the CDR3 is TGTGCCAGCAGTGCAGGACTAGCGGGAGTCCTCGAGCAGTACTTC. Translation: CASSAGLAGVLEQYF.

The chain is built from TRBV5-1 and TRBJ1-1; D perhaps matches TRBD1 (6 bases). The CDR3 length is 15 residues. In germline, CDR1 is SGHRS, CDR2 YFSETQ. The germline V and J ends were trimmed by 3 bases and 4 bases, with 16 bases remaining between them. CDR3: CASSSRAGGGTEAFF. The DNA for the CDR3 is TGCGCCAGCAGCTCCAGGGCGGGAGGGGGCACTGAAGCTTTCTTT.

Details on this clone: The sample has other DNA sequences that encode this CDR3 too. The chain carries TRBV6-8 and TRBJ2-7; D unresolved. Germline V CDR1 and CDR2: MNHGY, SAAAGT. V lost 5 bases, J lost 4 bases, and 9 bases lay in between. The CDR3 length is 12 residues. CDR3 in amino acids: CASSPLGYEQYF. The CDR3, as DNA: TGTGCCAGCAGTCCCCTGGGGTACGAGCAGTACTTC.

The rearrangement links TRBV28 to TRBJ2-6, with TRBD1 matching over 9 bases. J gave up 1 base and V 10 bases, and 11 bases lay outside the gene matches. The CDR3 has 17 residues. CDR1 is MDHEN, CDR2 SYDVKM, per germline. The CDR3 protein is CAIGSTGGFSGANVLTF. The CDR3 DNA sequence: TGTGCCATAGGCAGTACAGGGGGCTTTTCTGGGGCCAACGTCCTGACTTTC.

V and J are TRBV1 and TRBJ2-2; whether TRBD2, the table's D call, matches the DNA was not checked. TRBV1 is flagged as a pseudogene. The length of the CDR3 is 19 residues. CDR3 residues: CASSQDRLAGTPNTGELFF. As DNA, the CDR3 is TGCGCCAGCAGCCAAGATCGACTAGCGGGGACTCCAAACACCGGGGAGCTGTTTTTT.

This clone was found a few times. The CDR3 sequence is CATSLTGTGYDEQYF. As DNA, the CDR3 is TGTGCCACCTCTCTAACCGGGACAGGGTACGACGAGCAGTACTTC. The chain employs TRBV28 and TRBJ2-7, with 9 bases aligning to TRBD1. The CDR3 has 15 amino acids. The V and J ends lost 10 bases and 5 bases, in that order; junction bases with no gene match: 15. CDR1 MDHEN and CDR2 SYDVKM come from the germline V gene. Filled out from reference TRBV28 and TRBJ2-7, the complete variable domain reads DVKVTQSSRYLVKRTGEKVFLECVQDMDHENMFWYRQDPGLGLRLIYFSYDVKMKEKGDIPEGYSVSREKKERFSLILESASTNQTSMYLCATSLTGTGYDEQYFGPGTRLTVT.